This is a list of T cell receptor beta chains from one sample in a study of identical twins. Each CDR3 protein gets one entry after TCRdb re-called the 5' RACE reads with MiXCR. The sample contains about 480,000 distinct CDR3 sequences, approximately 15% of which appear only once. These data are also associated with another study on yellow fever vaccine responses in identical twins.

Input material: CD4+ T cells sorted from blood. The receptors here all came from a woman between 18 and 30 years old in good health. The CDR3 runs from the conserved cysteine through the conserved F or W. The order of the fields is clone size, J gene, D gene, V gene, CDR3 DNA, CDR3 protein. A D gene is named only where the DNA matches it firmly. Not all rows give a size; the values are once, few, many and, for expanded clones, a class.

size: few
J: TRBJ2-3
D: TRBD2
V: TRBV11-2
DNA: TGTGCCAGCAGCTCCACTCCCGGACTAGCGACCTTTATCGGGACGCAGTATTTT
CDR3: CASSSTPGLATFIGTQYF

size: NA
J: TRBJ1-1
D: NA
V: TRBV12-3/TRBV12-4
DNA: TGTGCCAGCAGTTTAAGGCAGGCCAGTGAAGCTTTCTTT
CDR3: CASSLRQASEAFF

size: NA
J: TRBJ2-7
D: NA
V: TRBV11-2
DNA: TGTGCCAGCAGCGTCACCTTCTCGCGGGCAGGGAACCAGGGGGAGCAGTACTTC
CDR3: CASSVTFSRAGNQGEQYF

size: NA
J: TRBJ1-6
D: NA
V: TRBV6-4
DNA: TGTGCCAGCAGTGTGGGGTCAGCCGACAATTCACCCCTCCACTTT
CDR3: CASSVGSADNSPLHF

size: NA
J: TRBJ2-1
D: TRBD1
V: TRBV29-1
DNA: TGCAGCGTCGGACAGGGTTTGAATGAGCAGTTCTTC
CDR3: CSVGQGLNEQFF

size: few
J: TRBJ2-5
D: NA
V: TRBV4-2
DNA: TGTGCCAGCAGCCAGGGCAGGGTGTACCAAGAGACCCAGTACTTC
CDR3: CASSQGRVYQETQYF

size: few
J: TRBJ2-5
D: TRBD1
V: TRBV5-1
DNA: TGCGCCAGCGGAGTCGCAGGGGGAAAAGAGACCCAGTACTTC
CDR3: CASGVAGGKETQYF

size: NA
J: TRBJ1-1
D: TRBD1
V: TRBV7-9
DNA: TGTGCCAGCAGCTTCCTACAGGGGGCCACTGAAGCTTTCTTT
CDR3: CASSFLQGATEAFF

size: NA
J: TRBJ2-2
D: NA
V: TRBV9
DNA: TGTGCCAGCAGCGTAGCTAGGGGTGCGAACACCGGGGAGCTGTTTTTT
CDR3: CASSVARGANTGELFF

size: few
J: TRBJ2-1
D: TRBD1
V: TRBV5-1
DNA: TGCGCCAGCTCATTCACAGGGGGCGCCTACAATGAGCAGTTCTTC
CDR3: CASSFTGGAYNEQFF

size: NA
J: TRBJ2-5
D: TRBD1
V: TRBV6-2/TRBV6-3
DNA: TGTGCCAGCAACAGGGGGAGAGTGGAGACCCAGTACTTC
CDR3: CASNRGRVETQYF

size: few
J: TRBJ2-2
D: NA
V: TRBV29-1
DNA: TGCGGCGCGGGGCAGCTGAACACCGGGGAGCTGTTTTTT
CDR3: CGAGQLNTGELFF

size: many
J: TRBJ2-3
D: TRBD2
V: TRBV4-3
DNA: TGCGCCAGCAGCCAAGATATTAGCGGGAGCGGGGATACGCAGTATTTT
CDR3: CASSQDISGSGDTQYF

size: NA
J: TRBJ2-3
D: TRBD2
V: TRBV29-1
DNA: TGCAGCGAGGTCGGGGCTAGCGGCCCCACAGATACGCAGTATTTT
CDR3: CSEVGASGPTDTQYF

size: NA
J: TRBJ2-3
D: NA
V: TRBV20-1
DNA: TGCAGTGCAATGGCAGCGAGGGAGAGCACAGATACGCAGTATTTT
CDR3: CSAMAARESTDTQYF

size: few
J: TRBJ2-7
D: NA
V: TRBV20-1
DNA: TGCAGTGCTAGCCCCAGGTCCTACGAGCAGTACTTC
CDR3: CSASPRSYEQYF

size: many
J: TRBJ2-1
D: TRBD2
V: TRBV7-7
DNA: TGTGCTAGCAGCACAGACGTTGCTAGCGGGGGGGGTGAGCAGTTCTTC
CDR3: CASSTDVASGGGEQFF

size: NA
J: TRBJ2-3
D: NA
V: TRBV7-9
DNA: TGTGCCAGCAGCACCAATGGGGGAAAGGCAGATACGCAGTATTTT
CDR3: CASSTNGGKADTQYF

size: NA
J: TRBJ2-7
D: NA
V: TRBV20-1
DNA: TGCAGTGCTAGAGTTCGAAGACTAGTTTCCTACGAGCAGTACTTC
CDR3: CSARVRRLVSYEQYF

size: few
J: TRBJ2-7
D: NA
V: TRBV7-2
DNA: TGTGCCAGCAGCATCCTCGGGACTGACACCTACGAGCAGTACTTC
CDR3: CASSILGTDTYEQYF

size: many
J: TRBJ2-3
D: NA
V: TRBV7-6
DNA: TGTGCCAGCAGCTTGCGTGTCTCAAGCACAGATACGCAGTATTTT
CDR3: CASSLRVSSTDTQYF

size: NA
J: TRBJ2-2
D: TRBD2
V: TRBV20-1
DNA: TGCAGTGCTAGAACTTTTAGCGGGAGGGCTGTAACCGGGGAGCTGTTTTTT
CDR3: CSARTFSGRAVTGELFF

size: many
J: TRBJ2-3
D: NA
V: TRBV30
DNA: TGTGCCTGGAGTGTAAAGCGAGGGGGATCAGATACGCAGTATTTT
CDR3: CAWSVKRGGSDTQYF

size: few
J: TRBJ2-2
D: NA
V: TRBV4-1
DNA: TGCGCCAGCAGCCAAGACGAGACCGGGGAGCTGTTTTTT
CDR3: CASSQDETGELFF